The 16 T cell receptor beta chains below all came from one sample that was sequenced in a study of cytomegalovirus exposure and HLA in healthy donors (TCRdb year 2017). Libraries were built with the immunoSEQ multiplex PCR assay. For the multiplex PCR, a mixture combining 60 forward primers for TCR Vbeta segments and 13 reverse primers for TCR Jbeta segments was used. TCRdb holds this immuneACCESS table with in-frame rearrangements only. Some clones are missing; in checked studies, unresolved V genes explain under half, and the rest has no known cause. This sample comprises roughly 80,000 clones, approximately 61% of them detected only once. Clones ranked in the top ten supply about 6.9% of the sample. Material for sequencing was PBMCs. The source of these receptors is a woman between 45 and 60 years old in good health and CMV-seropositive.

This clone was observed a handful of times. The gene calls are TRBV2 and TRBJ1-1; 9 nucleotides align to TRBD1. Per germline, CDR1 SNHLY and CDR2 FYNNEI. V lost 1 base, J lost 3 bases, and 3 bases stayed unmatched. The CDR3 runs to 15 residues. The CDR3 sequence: CASSEGGTGYTEAFF. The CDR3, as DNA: TGTGCCAGCAGTGAAGGCGGGACAGGGTACACTGAAGCTTTCTTT.

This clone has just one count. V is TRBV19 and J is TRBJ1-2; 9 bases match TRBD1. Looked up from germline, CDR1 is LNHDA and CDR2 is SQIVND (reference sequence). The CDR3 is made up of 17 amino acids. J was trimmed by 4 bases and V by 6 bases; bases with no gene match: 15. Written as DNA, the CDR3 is TGTGCCAGTAGGGTAATATTCCGGGACAGGGCACCCTATGGCTACACCTTC. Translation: CASRVIFRDRAPYGYTF.

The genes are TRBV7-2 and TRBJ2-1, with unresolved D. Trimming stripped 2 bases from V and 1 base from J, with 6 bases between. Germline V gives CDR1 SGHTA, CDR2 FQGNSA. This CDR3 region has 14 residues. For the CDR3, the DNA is TGTGCCAGCAGCTTAAGCCAATCCTACAATGAGCAGTTCTTC. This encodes CASSLSQSYNEQFF.

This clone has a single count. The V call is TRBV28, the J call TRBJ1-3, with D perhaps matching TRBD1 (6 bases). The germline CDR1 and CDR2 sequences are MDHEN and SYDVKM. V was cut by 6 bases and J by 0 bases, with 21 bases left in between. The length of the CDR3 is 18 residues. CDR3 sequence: CASRIGQRRGDSGNTIYF. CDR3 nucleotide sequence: TGTGCCAGCAGGATCGGACAGAGGAGAGGGGACTCTGGAAACACCATATATTTT. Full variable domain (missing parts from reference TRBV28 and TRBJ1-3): DVKVTQSSRYLVKRTGEKVFLECVQDMDHENMFWYRQDPGLGLRLIYFSYDVKMKEKGDIPEGYSVSREKKERFSLILESASTNQTSMYLCASRIGQRRGDSGNTIYFGEGSWLTVV.

This chain's CDR3 is CASRARDRGPGELFF. The CDR3 DNA reads TGTGCCAGCAGAGCCCGGGACAGGGGACCCGGGGAGCTGTTTTTT. This chain uses TRBV6-5 with TRBJ2-2, with 10 bases that match TRBD1. CDR3 length: 15 amino acids. Trimming took 6 bases from V and 6 from J; bases not matched to a gene: 7. Germline V gives CDR1 MNHEY, CDR2 SVGAGI.

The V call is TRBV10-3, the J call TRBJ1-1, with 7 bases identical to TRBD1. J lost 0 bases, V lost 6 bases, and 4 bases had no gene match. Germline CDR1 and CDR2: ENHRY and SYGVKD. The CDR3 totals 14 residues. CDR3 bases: TGTGCCATCAGGGGACAGACGATGAACACTGAAGCTTTCTTT. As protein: CAIRGQTMNTEAFF.

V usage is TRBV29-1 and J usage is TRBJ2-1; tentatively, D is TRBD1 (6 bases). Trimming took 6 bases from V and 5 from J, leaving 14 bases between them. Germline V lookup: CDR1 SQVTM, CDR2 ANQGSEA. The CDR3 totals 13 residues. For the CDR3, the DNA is TGCAGCGTCTCCGGGACAACGGACAATGAGCAGTTCTTC. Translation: CSVSGTTDNEQFF.

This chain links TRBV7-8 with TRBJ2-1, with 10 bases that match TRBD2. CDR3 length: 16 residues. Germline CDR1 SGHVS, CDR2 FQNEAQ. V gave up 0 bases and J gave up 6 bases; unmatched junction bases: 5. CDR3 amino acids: CASSLARSGGANEQFF. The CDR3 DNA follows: TGTGCCAGCAGCTTAGCGCGGAGCGGGGGGGCCAATGAGCAGTTCTTC.

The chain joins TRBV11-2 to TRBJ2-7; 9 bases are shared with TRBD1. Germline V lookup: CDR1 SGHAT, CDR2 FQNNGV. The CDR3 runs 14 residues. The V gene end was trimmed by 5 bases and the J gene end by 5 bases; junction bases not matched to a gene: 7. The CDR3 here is CASSTGQGLDEQYF. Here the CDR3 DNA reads TGTGCCAGCAGCACAGGACAGGGGCTCGACGAGCAGTACTTC.

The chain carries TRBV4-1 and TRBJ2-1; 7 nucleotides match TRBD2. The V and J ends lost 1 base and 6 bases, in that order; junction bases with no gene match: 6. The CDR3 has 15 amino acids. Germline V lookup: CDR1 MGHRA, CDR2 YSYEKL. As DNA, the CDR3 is TGCGCCAGCAGCCAAGTGGCGGGGAGGGGCAATGAGCAGTTCTTC. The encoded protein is CASSQVAGRGNEQFF.

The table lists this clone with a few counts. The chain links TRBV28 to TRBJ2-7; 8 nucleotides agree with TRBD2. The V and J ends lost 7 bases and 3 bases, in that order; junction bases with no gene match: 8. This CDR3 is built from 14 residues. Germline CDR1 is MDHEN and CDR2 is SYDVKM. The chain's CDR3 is CASTSGGIGYEQYF. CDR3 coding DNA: TGTGCCAGCACCTCGGGAGGGATAGGCTACGAGCAGTACTTC.

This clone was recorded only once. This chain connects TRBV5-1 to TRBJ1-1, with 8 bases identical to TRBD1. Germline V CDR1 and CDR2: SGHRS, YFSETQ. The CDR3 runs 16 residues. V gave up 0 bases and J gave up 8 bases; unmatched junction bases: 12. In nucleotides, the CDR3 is TGCGCCAGCAGCTTGGTGGGAGGGACAGGAGTAATAGAAGCTTTCTTT. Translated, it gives CASSLVGGTGVIEAFF.

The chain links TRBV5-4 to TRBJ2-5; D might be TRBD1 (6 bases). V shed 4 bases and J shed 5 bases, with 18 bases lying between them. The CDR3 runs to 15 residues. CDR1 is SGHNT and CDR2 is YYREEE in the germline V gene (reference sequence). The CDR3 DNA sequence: TGTGCCAGCAGCCAAGAGGTCAGGGGTGGGGAGACCCAGTACTTC. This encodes CASSQEVRGGETQYF.

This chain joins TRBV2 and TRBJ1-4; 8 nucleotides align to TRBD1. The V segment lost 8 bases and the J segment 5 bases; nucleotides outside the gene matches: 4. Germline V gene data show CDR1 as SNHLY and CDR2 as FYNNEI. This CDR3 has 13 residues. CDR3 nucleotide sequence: TGTGCCAGCCGACAGGGGAGGAATGAAAAACTGTTTTTT. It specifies CASRQGRNEKLFF.

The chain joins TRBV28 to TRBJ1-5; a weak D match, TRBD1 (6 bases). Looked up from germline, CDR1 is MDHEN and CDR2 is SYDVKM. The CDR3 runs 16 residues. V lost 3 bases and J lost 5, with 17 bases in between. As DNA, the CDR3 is TGTGCCAGCAGTTTCGGGGAGGGGGGATCGGATCAGCCCCAGCATTTT. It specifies CASSFGEGGSDQPQHF.

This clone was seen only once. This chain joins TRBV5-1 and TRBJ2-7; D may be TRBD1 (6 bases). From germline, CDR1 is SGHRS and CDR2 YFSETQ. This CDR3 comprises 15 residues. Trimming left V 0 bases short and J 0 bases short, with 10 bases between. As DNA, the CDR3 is TGCGCCAGCAGCTTGGGACAGGTTAGCTCCTACGAGCAGTACTTC. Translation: CASSLGQVSSYEQYF.